This T cell receptor beta chain was sequenced during a study of control samples from healthy donors and cancer patients. Data came from immunoSEQ multiplex PCR; TCRdb stores just in-frame clones and leaves some out. The sample records 170,000 or so clones, 85% to 95% being singletons. CDR3 size: 15 residues. Germline V gene data show CDR1 as MNHEY and CDR2 as SVGAGI. V was pared by 7 bases and J by 7 bases, with 9 bases of the junction left unmatched. This clonotype originated in a man between 18 and 29 years old in good health. The sample was blood. The chain recombines TRBV6-5 with TRBJ2-1, with 11 bases that match TRBD2. The CDR3 DNA reads as TGTGCCAGCACTGGATTAGCGGGGGGGCCGAATGAGCAGTTCTTC. Translating it yields CASTGLAGGPNEQFF.